This paragraph reports one TCR beta chain. This sample was included in a study of control samples from healthy donors and cancer patients. The CDR3 runs 15 residues. V was pared by 3 bases and J by 5 bases, with 4 bases of the junction left unmatched. Germline V gene lookup returns CDR1 KGHDR and CDR2 SFDVKD. TCRdb's table, derived via immunoSEQ multiplex PCR, lists solely in-frame clones and lacks some. Of tens of thousands of clones listed, around nine tenths are singletons. The source material was PBMCs. This receptor was identified in a woman between 40 and 55 years old with lung cancer. The rearrangement uses TRBV24-1 and TRBJ1-1; 11 nucleotides match TRBD1. This chain's CDR3 is CATSDGQGAGTEAFF. CDR3 in DNA: TGTGCCACCAGTGATGGACAGGGGGCAGGGACTGAAGCTTTCTTT.